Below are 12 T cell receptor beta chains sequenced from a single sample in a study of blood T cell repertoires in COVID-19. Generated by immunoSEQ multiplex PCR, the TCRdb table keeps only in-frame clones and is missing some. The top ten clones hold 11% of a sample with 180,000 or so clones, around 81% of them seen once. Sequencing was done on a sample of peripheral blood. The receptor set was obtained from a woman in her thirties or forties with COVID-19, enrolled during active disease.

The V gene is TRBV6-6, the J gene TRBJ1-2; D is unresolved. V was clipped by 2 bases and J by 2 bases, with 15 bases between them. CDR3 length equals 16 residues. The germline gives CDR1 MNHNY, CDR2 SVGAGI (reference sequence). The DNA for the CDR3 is TGTGCCAGCAGTTACCTACTGGACTCACCCAACTATGGCTACACCTTC. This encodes CASSYLLDSPNYGYTF.

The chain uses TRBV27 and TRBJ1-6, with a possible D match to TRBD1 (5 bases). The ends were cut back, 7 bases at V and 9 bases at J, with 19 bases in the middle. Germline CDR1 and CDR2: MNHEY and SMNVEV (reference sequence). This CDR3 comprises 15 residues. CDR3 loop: CASNPYGGGGSPLHF. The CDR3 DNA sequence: TGTGCCAGCAACCCTTATGGGGGAGGCGGTTCACCCCTCCACTTT.

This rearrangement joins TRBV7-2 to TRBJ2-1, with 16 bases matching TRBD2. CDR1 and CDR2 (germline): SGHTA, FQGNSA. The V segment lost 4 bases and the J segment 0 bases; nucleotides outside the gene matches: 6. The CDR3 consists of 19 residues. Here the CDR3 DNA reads TGTGCCAGCAGCTCCCCGGGACTAGCGGGAGGGCCCTCCTACAATGAGCAGTTCTTC. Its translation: CASSSPGLAGGPSYNEQFF.

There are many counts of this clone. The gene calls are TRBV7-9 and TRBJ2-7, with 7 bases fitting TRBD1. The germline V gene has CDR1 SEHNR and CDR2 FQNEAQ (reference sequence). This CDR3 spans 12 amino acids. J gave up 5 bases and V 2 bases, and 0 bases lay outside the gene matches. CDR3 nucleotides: TGTGCCAGCAGCTTAACAGGGGACGAGCAGTACTTC. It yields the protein CASSLTGDEQYF.

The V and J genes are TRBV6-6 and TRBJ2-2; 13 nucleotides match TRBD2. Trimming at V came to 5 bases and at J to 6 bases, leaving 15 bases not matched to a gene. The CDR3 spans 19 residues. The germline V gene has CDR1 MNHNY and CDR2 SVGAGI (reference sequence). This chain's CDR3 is CASSHQSTSGGIRAGELFF. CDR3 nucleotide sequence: TGTGCCAGCAGTCACCAATCGACTAGCGGGGGGATTAGGGCCGGGGAGCTGTTTTTT.

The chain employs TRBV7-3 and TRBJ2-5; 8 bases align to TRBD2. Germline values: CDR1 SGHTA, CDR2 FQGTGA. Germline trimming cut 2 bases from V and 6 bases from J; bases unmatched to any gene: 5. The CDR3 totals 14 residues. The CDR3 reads CASSLSGGTKTQYF. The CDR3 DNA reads TGTGCCAGCAGCTTATCGGGGGGGACGAAGACCCAGTACTTC. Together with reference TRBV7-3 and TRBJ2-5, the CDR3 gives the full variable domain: GAGVSQTPSNKVTEKGKYVELRCDPISGHTALYWYRQSLGQGPEFLIYFQGTGAADDSGLPNDRFFAVRPEGSVSTLKIQRTERGDSAVYLCASSLSGGTKTQYFGPGTRLLVL.

The CDR3 region is CASGSQTGEVGGYTF. CDR3 sequence (DNA): TGTGCCAGCGGGAGCCAGACAGGGGAAGTGGGTGGCTACACCTTC. The V call is TRBV2, the J call TRBJ1-2; 8 bases align to TRBD1. The trim removed 8 bases at V and 7 bases at J, leaving 15 bases unmatched. The CDR3 is made up of 15 amino acids. Germline CDR1 is SNHLY and CDR2 is FYNNEI.

The CDR3 DNA reads as TGTGCCAGCAGCCAGACAGGGGCGAATAATTCACCCCTCCACTTT. Its protein product is CASSQTGANNSPLHF. The chain uses TRBV2 and TRBJ1-6, with 8 bases matching TRBD1. J was trimmed by 5 bases and V by 6 bases; bases with no gene match: 6. This CDR3 contains 15 residues. Germline CDR1 is SNHLY and CDR2 is FYNNEI.

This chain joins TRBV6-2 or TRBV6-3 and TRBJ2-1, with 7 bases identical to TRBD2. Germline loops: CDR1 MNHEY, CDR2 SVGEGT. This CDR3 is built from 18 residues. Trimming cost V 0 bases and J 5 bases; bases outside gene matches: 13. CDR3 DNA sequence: TGTGCCAGCAGTTACTCCACCAGGGCGGGAGAGAGTGACAATGAGCAGTTCTTC. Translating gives CASSYSTRAGESDNEQFF.

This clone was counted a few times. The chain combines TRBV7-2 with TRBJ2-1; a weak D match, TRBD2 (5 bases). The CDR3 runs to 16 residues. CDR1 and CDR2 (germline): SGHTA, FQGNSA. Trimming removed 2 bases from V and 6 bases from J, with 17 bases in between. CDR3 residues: CASSLSIRGLLNEQFF. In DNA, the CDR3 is TGTGCCAGCAGCTTAAGTATCAGAGGGCTTCTCAATGAGCAGTTCTTC.

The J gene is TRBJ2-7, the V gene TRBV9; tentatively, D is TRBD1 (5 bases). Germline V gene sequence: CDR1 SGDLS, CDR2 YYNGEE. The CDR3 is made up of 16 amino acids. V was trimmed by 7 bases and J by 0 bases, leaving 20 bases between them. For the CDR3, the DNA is TGTGCCAGCCTACCCGGAATGACAGATAACTCCTACGAGCAGTACTTC. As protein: CASLPGMTDNSYEQYF.

This CDR3 is CASSFRDYTDTQYF. CDR3 coding DNA: TGTGCCAGCAGTTTTAGGGACTACACAGATACGCAGTATTTT. The chain employs TRBV28 and TRBJ2-3, with 7 bases that match TRBD2. The germline V gene has CDR1 MDHEN and CDR2 SYDVKM. After removal of 3 bases from V and 2 bases from J, the junction contained 2 bases not matched to a gene. This CDR3 spans 14 amino acids.